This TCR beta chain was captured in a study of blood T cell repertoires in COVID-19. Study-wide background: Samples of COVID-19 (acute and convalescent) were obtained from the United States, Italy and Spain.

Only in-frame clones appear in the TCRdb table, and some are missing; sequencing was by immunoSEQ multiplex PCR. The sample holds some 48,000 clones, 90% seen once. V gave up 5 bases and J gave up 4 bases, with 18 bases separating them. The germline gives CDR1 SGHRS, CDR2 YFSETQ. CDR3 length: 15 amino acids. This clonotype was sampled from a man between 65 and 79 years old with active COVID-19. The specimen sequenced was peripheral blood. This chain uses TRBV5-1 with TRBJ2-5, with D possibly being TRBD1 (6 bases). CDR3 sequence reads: CASRRGYLPGETQYF. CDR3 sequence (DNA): TGCGCCAGCAGAAGGGGGTACCTTCCGGGAGAGACCCAGTACTTC.